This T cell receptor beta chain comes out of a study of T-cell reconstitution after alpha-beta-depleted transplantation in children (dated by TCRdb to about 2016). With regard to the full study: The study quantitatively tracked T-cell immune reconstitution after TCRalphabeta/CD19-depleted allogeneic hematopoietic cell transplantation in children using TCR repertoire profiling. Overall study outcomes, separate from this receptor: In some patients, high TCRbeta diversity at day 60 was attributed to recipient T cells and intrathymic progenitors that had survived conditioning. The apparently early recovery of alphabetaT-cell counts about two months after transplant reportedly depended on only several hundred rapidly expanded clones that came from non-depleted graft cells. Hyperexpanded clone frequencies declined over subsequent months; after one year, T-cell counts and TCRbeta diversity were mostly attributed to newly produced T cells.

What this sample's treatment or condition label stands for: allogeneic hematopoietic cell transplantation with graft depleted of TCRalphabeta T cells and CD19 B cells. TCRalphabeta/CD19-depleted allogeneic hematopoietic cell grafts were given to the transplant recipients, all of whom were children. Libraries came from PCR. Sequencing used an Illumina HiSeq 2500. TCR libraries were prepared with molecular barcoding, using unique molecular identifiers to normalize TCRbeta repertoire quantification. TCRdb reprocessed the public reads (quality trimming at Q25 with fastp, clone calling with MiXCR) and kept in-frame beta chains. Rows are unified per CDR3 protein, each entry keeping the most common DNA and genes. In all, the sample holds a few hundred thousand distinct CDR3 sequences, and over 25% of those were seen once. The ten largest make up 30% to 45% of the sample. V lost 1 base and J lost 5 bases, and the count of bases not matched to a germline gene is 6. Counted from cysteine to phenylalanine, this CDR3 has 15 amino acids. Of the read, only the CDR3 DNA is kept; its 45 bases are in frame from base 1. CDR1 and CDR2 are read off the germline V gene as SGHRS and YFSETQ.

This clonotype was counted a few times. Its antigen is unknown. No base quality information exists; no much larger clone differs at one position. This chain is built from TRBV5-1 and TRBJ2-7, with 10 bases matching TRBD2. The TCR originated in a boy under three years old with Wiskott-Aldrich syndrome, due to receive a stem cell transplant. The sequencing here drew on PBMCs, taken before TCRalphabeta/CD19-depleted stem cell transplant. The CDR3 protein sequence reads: CASSLNLAGADEQYF. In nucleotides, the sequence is TGCGCCAGCAGCTTGAATCTAGCGGGAGCGGACGAGCAGTACTTC.